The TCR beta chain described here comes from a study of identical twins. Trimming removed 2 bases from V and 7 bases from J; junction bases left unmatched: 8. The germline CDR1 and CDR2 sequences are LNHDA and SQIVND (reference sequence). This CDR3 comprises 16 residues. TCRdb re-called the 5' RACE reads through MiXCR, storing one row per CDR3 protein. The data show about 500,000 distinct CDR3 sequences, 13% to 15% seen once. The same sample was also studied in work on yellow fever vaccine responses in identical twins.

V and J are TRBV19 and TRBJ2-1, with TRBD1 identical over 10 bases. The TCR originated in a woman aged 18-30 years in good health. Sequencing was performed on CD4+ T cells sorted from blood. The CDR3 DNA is TGTGCCAGTAGTATAAGGGGGGGGACAGGGGAGAATGAGCAGTTCTTC. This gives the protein CASSIRGGTGENEQFF.